Listed here are 10 T cell receptor beta chains from one sample, sequenced in a study of blood T cell repertoires in COVID-19. Sequenced by immunoSEQ multiplex PCR; TCRdb stores in-frame clones only, minus some. The sample records approximately 200,000 clones, 80% to 90% being singletons. Sequencing was carried out using PBMCs or T cells enriched from blood (not recorded which). Source of these receptors: a woman younger than 30 in a cohort exposed to, infected with or recovered from COVID-19 (not recorded which).

This chain uses TRBV12-3 or TRBV12-4 with TRBJ1-5, with a possible D match to TRBD1 (5 bases). V shed 6 bases and J shed 7 bases, with 10 bases lying between them. The CDR3 sequence is 12 residues long. As DNA, the CDR3 is TGTGCCAGCAGCCAGGGAACGCAGCCCCAGCATTTT. It translates to CASSQGTQPQHF.

In its sample, this clone was seen once. This sequence joins TRBV12-3 or TRBV12-4 and TRBJ2-7; TRBD2 might be the D (5 bases). Trimming stripped 6 bases from V and 3 bases from J, with 9 bases between. The CDR3 consists of 12 residues. The CDR3 DNA follows: TGTGCCAGCAGCCCGGGAAACTACGAGCAGTACTTC. This sequence encodes CASSPGNYEQYF.

This clone was seen a single time. The rearrangement joins TRBV3-1 (or the pseudogene TRBV3-2) to TRBJ2-3; TRBD2 matches 7 bases. Germline V gene sequence: CDR1 LGHDT, CDR2 YNNKEL (reference sequence). CDR3 length equals 16 residues. V was clipped by 0 bases and J by 8 bases; unmatched bases: 11. This CDR3 is CASSQEGLSRTSTQYF. The CDR3 coding sequence is TGTGCCAGCAGCCAAGAGGGGCTATCTAGGACTAGTACGCAGTATTTT.

The CDR3 spells CASSPSTWNGYTF. CDR3 coding DNA: TGTGCCAGCAGCCCTTCGACATGGAATGGCTACACCTTC. The V gene is TRBV9, the J gene TRBJ1-2; D call uncertain. Germline V gene lookup returns CDR1 SGDLS and CDR2 YYNGEE. The CDR3 consists of 13 residues. Trimming took 4 bases from V and 6 from J, leaving 13 bases between them.

This rearrangement joins TRBV24-1 to TRBJ1-2; TRBD1 is a possible D gene (5 bases). Per the germline V gene, CDR1 is KGHDR and CDR2 is SFDVKD. The CDR3 length is 13 residues. Trimming removed 3 bases from V and 4 bases from J, with 8 bases in between. CDR3: CATSDTGTYGYTF. The CDR3 DNA reads as TGTGCCACCAGTGATACAGGTACCTATGGCTACACCTTC.

The chain has TRBV28 and TRBJ1-2, with 9 bases aligning to TRBD1. Germline values: CDR1 MDHEN, CDR2 SYDVKM. Trimming at V came to 5 bases and at J to 3 bases, leaving 4 bases not matched to a gene. The CDR3 totals 14 residues. CDR3: CASSMGQGHYGYTF. The CDR3 DNA is TGTGCCAGCAGTATGGGACAGGGCCACTATGGCTACACCTTC.

CDR3 DNA: TGTGCCAGCAGCTTACGTCCGTCCCCGTGGGGGGATAGCAATCAGCCCCAGCATTTT. Translated: CASSLRPSPWGDSNQPQHF. The chain recombines TRBV11-2 with TRBJ1-5; a possible D gene is TRBD1 (5 bases). Trimming shortened V by 2 bases and J by 0 bases, and 20 bases separated the two germline ends. The V gene's germline CDR1 is SGHAT and CDR2 FQNNGV. The length of the CDR3 is 19 residues.

This clone was recorded a few times. V usage is TRBV6-5 and J usage is TRBJ1-4, with 9 bases identical to TRBD1. The CDR3 contains 14 residues. V shed 5 bases, J shed 7 bases, and the junction held 5 bases outside the gene matches. Germline V lookup: CDR1 MNHEY, CDR2 SVGAGI. CDR3 amino acids: CASSNPGQGEKLFF. For the CDR3, the DNA is TGTGCCAGCAGTAATCCGGGACAGGGTGAAAAACTGTTTTTT.

CDR3 DNA: TGTGCCAGCAGCGCCGCCCTCAGGGATAACCAGTACTTC. This encodes CASSAALRDNQYF. The V gene is TRBV7-9, the J gene TRBJ2-7; D may be TRBD1 (5 bases). The CDR3 covers 13 residues. V lost 5 bases to trimming and J lost 10 bases, with 18 bases between them. Germline CDR1 SEHNR, CDR2 FQNEAQ (reference sequence).

This sequence joins TRBV7-6 and TRBJ1-1; TRBD1 matches at 7 bases. The CDR3 is 15 residues long. Germline CDR1 is SGHVS and CDR2 is FNYEAQ. J was trimmed by 3 bases and V by 5 bases; bases with no gene match: 9. The CDR3 loop is CASSRRQGTDTEAFF. Here the CDR3 DNA reads TGTGCCAGCAGCCGAAGACAGGGAACAGACACTGAAGCTTTCTTT. The entire variable domain, with the rest obtained from reference TRBV7-6 and TRBJ1-1, is as follows: GAGVSQSPRYKVTKRGQDVALRCDPISGHVSLYWYRQALGQGPEFLTYFNYEAQQDKSGLPNDRFSAERPEGSISTLTIQRTEQRDSAMYRCASSRRQGTDTEAFFGQGTRLTVV.